This passage covers 30 T cell receptor beta chains from one sample sequenced in a study of cytomegalovirus exposure and HLA in healthy donors. Profiled with immunoSEQ multiplex PCR; TCRdb holds only in-frame clones, not every one. The profile covers 90,000 to 130,000 clones, with 90% to 96% appearing a single time and roughly 0.7% taken by the ten largest. Sequenced input: PBMCs. The receptor set was obtained from a woman younger than 35 in good health and CMV-seronegative.

This sequence joins TRBV4-1 and TRBJ1-1; the D gene is possibly TRBD1 (6 bases). The CDR3 has 14 amino acids. Germline V gene data show CDR1 as MGHRA and CDR2 as YSYEKL. Trimming cost V 4 bases and J 2 bases, with 11 bases left between them. CDR3 protein: CASSRTVKNTEAFF. The CDR3 nucleotides are TGCGCCAGCAGCCGGACAGTTAAAAACACTGAAGCTTTCTTT.

The chain couples TRBV7-8 to TRBJ1-5; 9 bases line up with TRBD1. Unmatched junction bases numbered 9, after V lost 8 bases and J lost 1 base. Germline V gene lookup returns CDR1 SGHVS and CDR2 FQNEAQ. The CDR3 spans 16 residues. The chain's CDR3 is CASPNRGRVSNQPQHF. DNA of the CDR3: TGTGCCAGCCCTAACAGGGGGCGTGTAAGCAATCAGCCCCAGCATTTT.

The chain combines TRBV4-2 with TRBJ1-3; D is unresolved. CDR3 length equals 17 residues. V gave up 0 bases and J gave up 2 bases, with 14 bases separating them. Germline CDR1 is LGHNA and CDR2 is YNFKEQ. The CDR3 DNA follows: TGTGCCAGCAGCCAAGAAGCTCGGTCAAGCCCTGGAAACACCATATATTTT. Translated, it gives CASSQEARSSPGNTIYF.

The chain joins TRBV5-1 to TRBJ1-1; D perhaps matches TRBD1 (6 bases). CDR1 is SGHRS and CDR2 is YFSETQ in the germline V gene. Trimming removed 2 bases at V and 1 base at J, with 12 bases between. This CDR3 is built from 15 residues. The CDR3 reads CASSLQGISNTEAFF. In DNA form, the CDR3 reads TGCGCCAGCAGCTTACAGGGTATATCGAACACTGAAGCTTTCTTT.

The CDR3 loop is CASSLAGPYNEQFF. CDR3 sequence (DNA): TGTGCCAGCAGCTTAGCGGGGCCCTACAATGAGCAGTTCTTC. The rearrangement uses TRBV7-3 and TRBJ2-1, with D possibly TRBD2 on 6 matching bases. Trimming stripped 2 bases from V and 2 bases from J, with 7 bases between. The V gene's germline CDR1 is SGHTA and CDR2 FQGTGA. The CDR3 loop spans 14 amino acids.

The rearrangement links TRBV6-1 to TRBJ2-7; 10 bases are shared with TRBD1. Germline values: CDR1 MNHNS, CDR2 SASEGT. Trimming cost V 1 base and J 5 bases; bases outside gene matches: 8. The CDR3 has 16 residues. The CDR3 region has the DNA TGTGCCAGCAGTGAAGGGACCCCCGGGACAGGGGACGAGCAGTACTTC. This gives the protein CASSEGTPGTGDEQYF.

The genes are TRBV14 and TRBJ2-3, with 14 bases aligning to TRBD2. The CDR3 length is 18 residues. The germline gives CDR1 SGHDN, CDR2 FVKESK. J lost 5 bases, V lost 4 bases, and 11 bases had no gene match. The DNA of the CDR3 is TGTGCCAGCAGCCCCCTGACTAGCGGGGGGGCCTCGGGAGATACGCAGTATTTT. It is translated as CASSPLTSGGASGDTQYF.

The chain couples TRBV6-6 to TRBJ2-3; TRBD1 matches 7 bases. This CDR3 has 16 amino acids. J lost 0 bases, V lost 6 bases, and 9 bases had no gene match. CDR1 is MNHNY, CDR2 SVGAGI, per germline (reference sequence). The CDR3 spells CASSPRKGQSTDTQYF. The DNA of the CDR3 is TGTGCCAGCAGCCCCAGGAAGGGACAGAGCACAGATACGCAGTATTTT.

The genes are TRBV28 and TRBJ2-7; TRBD1 agrees at 7 bases. Germline V gene lookup returns CDR1 MDHEN and CDR2 SYDVKM. Losses at the gene ends were 6 bases for V and 2 bases for J; bases not matched to a gene: 10. The CDR3 totals 15 residues. CDR3: CASRGSRDRPYEQYF. In DNA form, the CDR3 reads TGTGCCAGCAGAGGGAGCCGGGACAGACCCTACGAGCAGTACTTC.

V is TRBV1 and J is TRBJ2-4; TRBD2 is taken as the D call from the table, unchecked against the DNA. TRBV1 represents a pseudogene. This CDR3 comprises 17 residues. CDR3 sequence reads: CTSSQDRRGDTKNIQYF. DNA of the CDR3: TGCACCAGCAGCCAAGATCGGCGCGGGGATACCAAAAACATTCAGTACTTC.

The rearrangement joins TRBV9 to TRBJ2-6, with 8 positions matching TRBD1. The CDR3 totals 18 residues. The trim removed 4 bases at V and 0 bases at J, leaving 9 bases unmatched. CDR1 is SGDLS, CDR2 YYNGEE, per germline. For the CDR3, the DNA is TGTGCCAGCAGCTCGCCGGGACAGGCGAACTCTGGGGCCAACGTCCTGACTTTC. Its protein product is CASSSPGQANSGANVLTF. Using reference TRBV9 and TRBJ2-6 for the parts outside the CDR3, the full variable domain is DSGVTQTPKHLITATGQRVTLRCSPRSGDLSVYWYQQSLDQGLQFLIQYYNGEERAKGNILERFSAQQFPDLHSELNLSSLELGDSALYFCASSSPGQANSGANVLTFGAGSRLTVL.

This rearrangement joins TRBV28 to TRBJ1-4; D gene ambiguous. The CDR3 runs to 14 residues. Between the trimmed V and J ends, which lost 5 bases and 5 bases, there was a span of 12 bases. From germline, CDR1 is MDHEN and CDR2 SYDVKM. CDR3 residues: CASSGSRPNEKLFF. Here the CDR3 DNA reads TGTGCCAGCAGTGGTAGCCGGCCCAATGAAAAACTGTTTTTT.

This chain uses TRBV7-6 with TRBJ2-1; 7 nucleotides agree with TRBD2. The V and J ends lost 2 bases and 5 bases, in that order; junction bases with no gene match: 6. Per germline, CDR1 SGHVS and CDR2 FNYEAQ. The CDR3 is 15 residues long. As DNA, the CDR3 is TGTGCCAGCAGCTTATCGGGGGGTTCTCACAATGAGCAGTTCTTC. Amino acid sequence: CASSLSGGSHNEQFF.

V gene TRBV2 combines with J gene TRBJ1-6, with D perhaps TRBD1 (6 bases). The V end lost 6 bases, the J end lost 2 bases, and 11 bases lay between the germline ends. This CDR3 contains 15 residues. Per the germline V gene, CDR1 is SNHLY and CDR2 is FYNNEI. For the CDR3, the DNA is TGTGCCAGCAGGATACAGGGAACCTATAATTCACCCCTCCACTTT. Translation: CASRIQGTYNSPLHF.

V is TRBV6-1 and J is TRBJ1-5, with D perhaps matching TRBD1 (5 bases). This CDR3 contains 13 residues. Germline CDR1 reads MNHNS; CDR2 reads SASEGT. Trimming stripped 7 bases from V and 6 bases from J, with 13 bases between. CDR3 region: CASTLQGVQPQHF. CDR3 sequence (DNA): TGTGCCAGCACCTTACAAGGGGTTCAGCCCCAGCATTTT.

The chain recombines TRBV27 with TRBJ1-5; 7 bases are shared with TRBD1. The CDR3 is 15 residues long. Trimming at V came to 6 bases and at J to 2 bases, leaving 7 bases not matched to a gene. From germline, CDR1 is MNHEY and CDR2 SMNVEV (reference sequence). CDR3 sequence reads: CASRPITGGNQPQHF. CDR3 in DNA: TGTGCCAGCAGACCCATAACAGGGGGCAATCAGCCCCAGCATTTT.

The chain uses TRBV2 and TRBJ2-7; D perhaps matches TRBD2 (6 bases). The CDR3 is 16 amino acids. Per the germline V gene, CDR1 is SNHLY and CDR2 is FYNNEI. V shed 2 bases and J shed 1 base, with 15 bases lying between them. CDR3 DNA sequence: TGTGCCAGCAGTGAACCCCCGGGGGTCGTATCCTACGAGCAGTACTTC. Translation gives CASSEPPGVVSYEQYF.

The rearrangement joins TRBV19 to TRBJ1-5; D possibly corresponds to TRBD1 (6 bases). CDR3 size: 14 residues. V shed 2 bases and J shed 3 bases, with 8 bases lying between them. Germline loops: CDR1 LNHDA, CDR2 SQIVND (reference sequence). CDR3 coding DNA: TGTGCCAGTAGTATACAGGGGAACAATCAGCCCCAGCATTTT. Its protein is CASSIQGNNQPQHF.

The genes are TRBV7-9 and TRBJ2-7; the match to TRBD1 covers 10 bases. With V trimmed by 5 bases and J by 3 bases, 7 bases remained unmatched. The length of the CDR3 is 15 residues. Germline CDR1 and CDR2: SEHNR and FQNEAQ (reference sequence). CDR3 nucleotide sequence: TGTGCCAGCAGCCCCCAAGGGACAGGGGACTACGAGCAGTACTTC. Protein: CASSPQGTGDYEQYF.

CDR3 loop: CASSRKDRFYEQYF. The CDR3 DNA is TGTGCCAGCAGTCGAAAGGACAGGTTCTACGAGCAGTACTTC. The chain links TRBV28 to TRBJ2-7, with 7 bases that match TRBD1. The V gene's germline CDR1 is MDHEN and CDR2 SYDVKM. This CDR3 comprises 14 residues. The trim removed 5 bases at V and 3 bases at J, leaving 7 bases unmatched.

The rearrangement joins TRBV18 to TRBJ1-1, with 9 bases lining up with TRBD1. The V gene end was trimmed by 8 bases and the J gene end by 4 bases; junction bases not matched to a gene: 5. CDR1 and CDR2 (germline): KGHSH, LQKENI. The CDR3 consists of 13 residues. CDR3 region: CASVTGGGTEAFF. The CDR3 nucleotides read TGTGCCAGCGTAACAGGGGGCGGCACTGAAGCTTTCTTT.

The rearrangement joins TRBV20-1 to TRBJ2-1, with 7 bases lining up with TRBD2. V lost 2 bases to trimming and J lost 14 bases; unmatched junction nucleotides: 6. Looked up from germline, CDR1 is DFQATT and CDR2 is SNEGSKA (reference sequence). This CDR3 spans 11 amino acids. Here the CDR3 DNA reads TGCAGTGCTAGAAAGACTAGCTCGGAGTTCTTC. It codes for CSARKTSSEFF.

The chain has TRBV5-1 and TRBJ1-1; D may be TRBD1 (5 bases). Trimming shortened V by 4 bases and J by 1 base, and 14 bases separated the two germline ends. Germline V gene data show CDR1 as SGHRS and CDR2 as YFSETQ. The CDR3 is made up of 15 amino acids. Here the CDR3 reads CASSPRQGTNTEAFF. CDR3 sequence (DNA): TGCGCCAGCAGCCCCCGCCAGGGCACGAACACTGAAGCTTTCTTT.

The chain links TRBV10-3 to TRBJ2-7; D possibly corresponds to TRBD1 (6 bases). Deletions cut 10 bases from V and 3 bases from J, with 16 bases between. The V gene's germline CDR1 is ENHRY and CDR2 SYGVKD. The CDR3 is 13 residues long. The CDR3: CATRTGTNYEQYF. The CDR3 DNA follows: TGTGCCACCCGTACCGGGACAAACTACGAGCAGTACTTC.

The chain is built from TRBV27 and TRBJ1-2; D might be TRBD1 (5 bases). The germline V gene encodes CDR1 MNHEY and CDR2 SMNVEV (reference sequence). CDR3 length: 14 residues. Trimming shortened V by 0 bases and J by 7 bases, and 12 bases separated the two germline ends. The CDR3 spells CASSLSGTTFGYTF. As DNA, the CDR3 is TGTGCCAGCAGTTTATCCGGGACTACTTTTGGCTACACCTTC.

The chain uses TRBV27 and TRBJ2-3; the match to TRBD2 covers 15 bases. CDR3 length equals 17 residues. Germline values: CDR1 MNHEY, CDR2 SMNVEV (reference sequence). Trimming took 0 bases from V and 4 from J; bases not matched to a gene: 2. The CDR3 DNA is TGTGCCAGCAGTTTATCCCGGACTAGCGGGGGGGCAGATACGCAGTATTTT. Translation gives CASSLSRTSGGADTQYF.

This chain uses TRBV4-3 with TRBJ2-7; the D gene is possibly TRBD1 (6 bases). The germline V and J ends were trimmed by 2 bases and 3 bases, with 14 bases remaining between them. This CDR3 is 15 amino acids long. Germline V gene sequence: CDR1 LGHNA, CDR2 YSLEER. The CDR3 coding sequence is TGCGCCAGCAGCCAACTTCAGGGGCCGAACTACGAGCAGTACTTC. Protein sequence: CASSQLQGPNYEQYF.

This chain joins TRBV19 and TRBJ2-7; the D gene is possibly TRBD1 (5 bases). V lost 5 bases and J lost 0, with 8 bases in between. Germline CDR1 is LNHDA and CDR2 is SQIVND (reference sequence). The CDR3 is made up of 13 amino acids. This chain's CDR3 is CASSLQGSYEQYF. CDR3 DNA: TGTGCCAGTAGTCTCCAGGGCTCCTACGAGCAGTACTTC.

This chain links TRBV4-1 with TRBJ1-1; 7 bases agree with TRBD1. Germline trimming cut 1 base from V and 4 bases from J; bases unmatched to any gene: 6. Germline CDR1 MGHRA, CDR2 YSYEKL. The CDR3 is made up of 15 amino acids. CDR3 protein: CASSQATGSTTEAFF. CDR3 DNA sequence: TGCGCCAGCAGCCAAGCGACAGGGTCGACCACTGAAGCTTTCTTT.

The genes are TRBV6-5 and TRBJ2-3, with D perhaps matching TRBD2 (5 bases). V lost 0 bases to trimming and J lost 5 bases, with 9 bases between them. The CDR3 loop spans 14 amino acids. Germline V CDR1 and CDR2: MNHEY, SVGAGI. The CDR3, as DNA: TGTGCCAGCAGTTACTCTGGGAGAGGAGATACGCAGTATTTT. Translation: CASSYSGRGDTQYF.